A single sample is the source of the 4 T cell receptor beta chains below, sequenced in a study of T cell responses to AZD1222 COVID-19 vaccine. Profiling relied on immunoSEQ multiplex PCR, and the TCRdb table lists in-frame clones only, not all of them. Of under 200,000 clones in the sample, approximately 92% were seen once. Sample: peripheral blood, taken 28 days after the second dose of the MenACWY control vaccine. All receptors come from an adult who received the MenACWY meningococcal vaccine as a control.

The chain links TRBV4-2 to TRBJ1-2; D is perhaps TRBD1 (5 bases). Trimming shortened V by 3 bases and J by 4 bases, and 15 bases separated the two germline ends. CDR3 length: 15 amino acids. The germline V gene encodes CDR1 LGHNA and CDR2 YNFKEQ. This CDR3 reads CASSQGVGDGYGYTF. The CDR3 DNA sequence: TGTGCCAGCAGCCAGGGGGTGGGGGATGGCTATGGCTACACCTTC.

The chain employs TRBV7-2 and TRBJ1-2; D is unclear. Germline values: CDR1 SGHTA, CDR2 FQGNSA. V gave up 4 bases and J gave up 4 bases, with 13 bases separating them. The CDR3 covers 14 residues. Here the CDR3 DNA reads TGTGCCAGCAGCTCGGACTCAAGTCTCTATGGCTACACCTTC. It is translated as CASSSDSSLYGYTF.

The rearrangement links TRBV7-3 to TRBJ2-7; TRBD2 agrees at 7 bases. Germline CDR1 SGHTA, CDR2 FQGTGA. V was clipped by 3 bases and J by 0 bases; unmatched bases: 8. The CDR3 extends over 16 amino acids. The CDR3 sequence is CASSLVAGAGSYEQYF. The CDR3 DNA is TGTGCCAGCAGCTTGGTAGCGGGCGCCGGCTCCTACGAGCAGTACTTC.

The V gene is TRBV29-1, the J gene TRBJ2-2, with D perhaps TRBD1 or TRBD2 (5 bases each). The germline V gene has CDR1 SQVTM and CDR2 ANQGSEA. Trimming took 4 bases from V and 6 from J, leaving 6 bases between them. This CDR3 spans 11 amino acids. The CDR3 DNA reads TGCAGCGTTGGAGGGGCCGGGGAGCTGTTTTTT. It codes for CSVGGAGELFF.